This passage covers 14 T cell receptor beta chains from one sample sequenced in a study of early T cells in non-severe SARS-CoV-2 infection. TCRdb analysed the 5' RACE reads with MiXCR anew, one entry per CDR3 protein. The sample holds more than 60,000 distinct CDR3 sequences, less than 5% seen once. Specimen: whole blood. These receptor sequences come from an adult who was a healthcare worker with PCR-confirmed SARS-CoV-2 infection or an uninfected control (not recorded which).

Only one count was recorded for this clonotype. V gene TRBV3-1 combines with J gene TRBJ2-5; 8 positions match TRBD1. The junction had 8 bases not matched to a gene; V was cut back by 3 bases and J by 5 bases. Looked up from germline, CDR1 is LGHDT and CDR2 is YNNKEL (reference sequence). The CDR3 totals 15 residues. Here the CDR3 DNA reads TGTGCCAGCAGCCACCTCCGGACAGGGACCGAGACCCAGTACTTC. This sequence encodes CASSHLRTGTETQYF.

This clonotype was seen a handful of times. The rearrangement links TRBV6-2 or TRBV6-3 to TRBJ2-5; 7 positions agree with TRBD2. CDR1 is MNHEY and CDR2 is SVGEGT in the germline V gene. CDR3 size: 15 residues. Trimming at V came to 6 bases and at J to 1 base, leaving 8 bases not matched to a gene. Here the CDR3 reads CASSSGDYFQETQYF. As DNA, the CDR3 is TGTGCCAGCAGCTCCGGGGACTACTTCCAAGAGACCCAGTACTTC.

This clonotype was found many times. The genes are TRBV19 and TRBJ2-1; 7 nucleotides line up with TRBD2. V lost 6 bases to trimming and J lost 1 base; unmatched junction nucleotides: 6. Germline CDR1 is LNHDA and CDR2 is SQIVND (reference sequence). This CDR3 contains 15 residues. CDR3 amino acids: CASRKTSRSYNEQFF. The DNA of the CDR3 is TGTGCCAGTAGGAAGACTAGCCGGTCCTACAATGAGCAGTTCTTC.

This clonotype was counted ten times or more. The chain uses TRBV14 and TRBJ2-6; the D is unclear. The CDR3 is 15 residues long. Trimming left V 1 base short and J 0 bases short, with 4 bases between. Looked up from germline, CDR1 is SGHDN and CDR2 is FVKESK. CDR3 DNA sequence: TGTGCCAGCAGCCAAGGGAGCTCTGGGGCCAACGTCCTGACTTTC. Translated, it gives CASSQGSSGANVLTF.

This clonotype was counted ten times or more. The chain has TRBV5-8 and TRBJ1-5; a possible D gene is TRBD1 (6 bases). The CDR3 contains 15 residues. The germline V and J ends were trimmed by 5 bases and 2 bases, with 14 bases remaining between them. Germline CDR1 is SGHTS and CDR2 is YDEGEE. The CDR3 DNA reads TGTGCCAGCAGGAACAGGGTGGGAGGCAATCAGCCCCAGCATTTT. Amino acid sequence: CASRNRVGGNQPQHF.

This clonotype showed up many times. The J gene is TRBJ2-3, the V gene TRBV6-9, with D uncertain. The CDR3 has 15 amino acids. Germline CDR1 reads MNHGY; CDR2 reads SVAAGI. The V gene lost 3 bases and the J gene lost 1 base, with 11 bases spanning the gap. The DNA for the CDR3 is TGTGCCAGCAGTTACCCCGAAAACTGCACAGATACGCAGTATTTT. Its translation: CASSYPENCTDTQYF.

This clonotype was counted between two and nine times. This chain joins TRBV29-1 and TRBJ2-5, with D possibly TRBD1 on 6 matching bases. This CDR3 is built from 11 residues. Germline values: CDR1 SQVTM, CDR2 ANQGSEA. The CDR3 spells CSHRVGETQYF. The CDR3 DNA sequence: TGCAGTCACAGGGTTGGGGAGACCCAGTACTTC. The whole variable domain, filled in from reference TRBV29-1 and TRBJ2-5, reads SAVISQKPSRDICQRGTSLTIQCQVDSQVTMMFWYRQQPGQSLTLIATANQGSEATYESGFVIDKFPISRPNLTFSTLTVSNMSPEDSSIYLCSHRVGETQYFGPGTRLLVL.

This clonotype was observed at least ten times. The chain combines TRBV10-3 with TRBJ2-5; D ambiguous. The CDR3 totals 13 residues. CDR1 is ENHRY, CDR2 SYGVKD, per germline. V was trimmed by 3 bases and J by 1 base, leaving 6 bases between them. DNA for the CDR3: TGTGCCATCAGTGAAAGTTTCCAAGAGACCCAGTACTTC. This codes for CAISESFQETQYF.

This clonotype came up many times. This chain links TRBV29-1 with TRBJ1-3; D gene ambiguous. Germline CDR1 and CDR2: SQVTM and ANQGSEA. With 4 bases removed from V and 3 bases from J, the gap between germline ends came to 13 bases. CDR3 length equals 14 residues. The CDR3 bases are TGCAGCGTTGGATACGGGGAGCTTGGAAACACCATATATTTT. This sequence encodes CSVGYGELGNTIYF. Drawing the rest from reference TRBV29-1 and TRBJ1-3, the complete variable domain is SAVISQKPSRDICQRGTSLTIQCQVDSQVTMMFWYRQQPGQSLTLIATANQGSEATYESGFVIDKFPISRPNLTFSTLTVSNMSPEDSSIYLCSVGYGELGNTIYFGEGSWLTVV.

The sample holds many counts of this clonotype. The gene calls are TRBV20-1 and TRBJ1-2; unclear D gene. Trimming pared 6 bases from V and 4 bases from J, leaving 15 bases between. Germline assignment: CDR1 DFQATT and CDR2 SNEGSKA (reference sequence). This CDR3 spans 13 amino acids. The CDR3 region has the DNA TGCAGTGCCGTGGAGCGGTCGGTCTATGGCTACACCTTC. Translating it yields CSAVERSVYGYTF.

This clonotype was detected only a few times. The genes are TRBV5-6 and TRBJ2-7; no clear D. Looked up from germline, CDR1 is SGHDT and CDR2 is YYEEEE. This CDR3 has 12 amino acids. Between the trimmed V and J ends, which lost 6 bases and 4 bases, there was a span of 11 bases. The CDR3 DNA reads as TGTGCCAGCACCACGGACGATTACGAGCAGTACTTC. Translating it yields CASTTDDYEQYF.

This clonotype came up many times. The chain's CDR3 is CSARLVTEAFF. The DNA of the CDR3 is TGCAGTGCTAGACTGGTAACTGAAGCTTTCTTT. The V call is TRBV20-1, the J call TRBJ1-1; no clear D. From germline, CDR1 is DFQATT and CDR2 SNEGSKA (reference sequence). V was shortened by 2 bases and J by 5 bases, with 6 bases between the two germline ends. This CDR3 region has 11 residues.

This clonotype has a count of ten or more. This rearrangement joins TRBV7-2 to TRBJ1-5, with D perhaps matching TRBD1 (5 bases). Germline CDR1 is SGHTA and CDR2 is FQGNSA. The CDR3 is 13 residues long. Deletions cut 3 bases from V and 6 bases from J, with 9 bases between. The DNA for the CDR3 is TGTGCCAGCAGCTTGGCAGGGTCTCAGCCCCAGCATTTT. It yields the protein CASSLAGSQPQHF.

This clonotype has a count of ten or more. J is TRBJ1-5 and V is TRBV10-3, with D hard to call. V shed 4 bases and J shed 6 bases, with 10 bases lying between them. Germline values: CDR1 ENHRY, CDR2 SYGVKD. This CDR3 is built from 13 residues. The CDR3 DNA follows: TGTGCCATCAGTGGAGACCCTGGTCAGCCCCAGCATTTT. It yields the protein CAISGDPGQPQHF.